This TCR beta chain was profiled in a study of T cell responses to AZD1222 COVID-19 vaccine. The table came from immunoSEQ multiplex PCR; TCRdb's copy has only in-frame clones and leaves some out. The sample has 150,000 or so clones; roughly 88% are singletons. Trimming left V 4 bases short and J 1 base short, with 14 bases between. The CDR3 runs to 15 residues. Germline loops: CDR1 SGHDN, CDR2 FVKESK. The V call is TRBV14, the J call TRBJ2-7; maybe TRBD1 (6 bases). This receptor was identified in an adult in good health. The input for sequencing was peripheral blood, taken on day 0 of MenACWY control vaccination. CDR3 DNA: TGTGCCAGCAGCCGCACAGGGTCAGGATCCTACGAGCAGTACTTC. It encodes CASSRTGSGSYEQYF.